Each of the 5 T cell receptor beta chains below was sequenced from the same sample in a study of shared clonotypes between healthy human individuals. Assay: immunoSEQ multiplex PCR; the TCRdb copy retains only in-frame clones and omits some. The sample lists roughly 2,300,000 clones; 80% to 95% were seen once. The material sequenced was naive CD4+ T cells from PBMCs. The subset here: CD45RA+ positively selected. The receptors come from a man younger than 30 in good health. Some clones in this sample may be carry-over from other donors' samples.

The rearrangement links TRBV7-2 to TRBJ2-1, with D possibly being TRBD2 (5 bases). With 4 bases removed from V and 6 bases from J, the gap between germline ends came to 16 bases. CDR3 length: 15 residues. CDR1 and CDR2 from the germline V gene are SGHTA and FQGNSA. In DNA form, the CDR3 reads TGTGCCAGCAGCTCCCGGGGTCTGAGAGGCAATGAGCAGTTCTTC. Translation: CASSSRGLRGNEQFF.

This chain joins TRBV4-3 and TRBJ2-2, with 7 bases identical to TRBD2. The germline V gene has CDR1 LGHNA and CDR2 YSLEER. CDR3 length equals 15 residues. V dropped 1 base and J dropped 9; count of bases not matched to a gene: 8. The CDR3 loop is CASSQGTSKPRELFF. DNA for the CDR3: TGCGCCAGCAGCCAAGGGACTAGTAAGCCCAGGGAGCTGTTTTTT.

The J gene is TRBJ2-1, the V gene TRBV6-4, with 14 bases identical to TRBD2. Trimming removed 4 bases from V and 11 bases from J; junction bases left unmatched: 7. The CDR3 covers 15 residues. Germline-derived CDR1 and CDR2 are MRHNA and SNTAGT. The CDR3 region has the DNA TGTGCCAGCAGTGTAACCGGGACTAGCGGGAGTAAGCAGTTCTTC. It is translated as CASSVTGTSGSKQFF.

This clone was counted only a few times. This chain links TRBV6-5 with TRBJ2-7; no firm D call. This CDR3 spans 15 amino acids. CDR1 MNHEY and CDR2 SVGAGI come from the germline V gene. V lost 0 bases and J 3 bases, leaving 12 bases between the germline ends. CDR3 region: CASSYSLGPIYEQYF. The CDR3 bases are TGTGCCAGCAGTTACTCGCTAGGCCCGATCTACGAGCAGTACTTC.

For this clone: Other DNA sequences within the sample encode an identical CDR3. The J gene is TRBJ2-2, the V gene TRBV10-3; D remains unclear. The CDR3 has 13 residues. From germline, CDR1 is ENHRY and CDR2 SYGVKD. V lost 6 bases to trimming and J lost 2 bases, with 7 bases between them. The CDR3 loop reads CAISGPNTGELFF. In DNA form, the CDR3 reads TGTGCCATCAGCGGGCCTAACACCGGGGAGCTGTTTTTT.